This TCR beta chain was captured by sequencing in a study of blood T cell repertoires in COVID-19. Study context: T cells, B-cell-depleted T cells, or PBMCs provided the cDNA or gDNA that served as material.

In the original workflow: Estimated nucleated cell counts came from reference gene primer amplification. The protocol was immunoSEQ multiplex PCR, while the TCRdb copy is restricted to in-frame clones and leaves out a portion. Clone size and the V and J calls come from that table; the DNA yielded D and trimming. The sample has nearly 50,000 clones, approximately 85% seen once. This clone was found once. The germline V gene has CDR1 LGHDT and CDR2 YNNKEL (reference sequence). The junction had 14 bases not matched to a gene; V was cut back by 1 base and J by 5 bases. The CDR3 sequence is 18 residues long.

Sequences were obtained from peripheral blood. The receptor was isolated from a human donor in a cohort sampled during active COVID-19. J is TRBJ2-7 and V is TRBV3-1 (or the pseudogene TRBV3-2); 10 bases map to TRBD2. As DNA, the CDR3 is TGTGCCAGCAGCCAAGGGTCTAGCGGGAGAATGAGTTCCCACGAGCAGTACTTC. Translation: CASSQGSSGRMSSHEQYF.